This TCR beta chain was profiled in a study of blood T cell repertoires in COVID-19. Method: immunoSEQ multiplex PCR; TCRdb's copy keeps in-frame clones and lacks some. The data contain 200,000 to 300,000 clones, approximately 84% of them singletons. Germline V gene data show CDR1 as SGHVS and CDR2 as FNYEAQ. The length of the CDR3 is 15 residues. J was trimmed by 9 bases and V by 0 bases; bases with no gene match: 7. This chain links TRBV7-6 with TRBJ2-1; 8 nucleotides agree with TRBD2. This receptor was taken from a man between 50 and 59 years old with acute or convalescent COVID-19. Material for sequencing was peripheral blood. The CDR3 DNA follows: TGTGCCAGCAGCTTAGCGCGGGGGGCCGGGAGTGAGCAGTTCTTC. It specifies CASSLARGAGSEQFF.